Each of the 3 T cell receptor beta chains below was sequenced from the same sample in a study of T cell responses to AZD1222 COVID-19 vaccine (TCRdb year 2021). The sample's time point label, in plain terms: baseline before first vaccination. The library was obtained by the immunoSEQ multiplex PCR assay. Sourced from immuneACCESS, this table was stored by TCRdb with only in-frame sequences that have V and J called. A share of the clones is absent; for the studies checked, an unresolved V gene accounts for under half, and the remainder has no known explanation. The sample contains 150,000 to 200,000 clones, over 80% of them found a single time. Roughly 6% of the sample comes from the top ten. Sample: peripheral blood, taken on day 0 of AZD1222 vaccination. Receptor source: an adult in good health.

V is TRBV9 and J is TRBJ2-5, with D hard to call. CDR1 and CDR2 from the germline V gene are SGDLS and YYNGEE. The CDR3 covers 15 residues. Trimming shortened V by 4 bases and J by 4 bases, and 17 bases separated the two germline ends. The DNA for the CDR3 is TGTGCCAGCAGCCCCCCGGGCCCTTCCCCAGAGACCCAGTACTTC. This sequence encodes CASSPPGPSPETQYF.

The rearrangement links TRBV5-1 to TRBJ2-5; the D gene is possibly TRBD2 (5 bases). V lost 3 bases and J 2 bases, leaving 8 bases between the germline ends. The CDR3 has 13 amino acids. Germline loops: CDR1 SGHRS, CDR2 YFSETQ. CDR3 coding DNA: TGCGCCAGCAGCTCTGGACTTCAAGAGACCCAGTACTTC. It yields the protein CASSSGLQETQYF. The whole variable domain, remainder taken from reference TRBV5-1 and TRBJ2-5, is KAGVTQTPRYLIKTRGQQVTLSCSPISGHRSVSWYQQTPGQGLQFLFEYFSETQRNKGNFPGRFSGRQFSNSRSEMNVSTLELGDSALYLCASSSGLQETQYFGPGTRLLVL.

The chain links TRBV7-9 to TRBJ2-7; TRBD2 is a possible D gene (5 bases). The CDR3 covers 16 residues. CDR1 SEHNR and CDR2 FQNEAQ come from the germline V gene (reference sequence). Deletions cut 4 bases from V and 4 bases from J, with 20 bases between. CDR3 in DNA: TGTGCCAGCAGCTCGTCGCCGGGATCAGCTCTATACGAGCAGTACTTC. Encoded protein: CASSSSPGSALYEQYF. Combining the CDR3 with reference TRBV7-9 and TRBJ2-7 gives the whole variable domain DTGVSQNPRHKITKRGQNVTFRCDPISEHNRLYWYRQTLGQGPEFLTYFQNEAQLEKSRLLSDRFSAERPKGSFSTLEIQRTEQGDSAMYLCASSSSPGSALYEQYFGPGTRLTVT.